Below, 18 T cell receptor beta chains from the same sample are listed, as sequenced in a study of T cell repertoires in cytomegalovirus infection. In TCRdb, the reads were re-called with MiXCR into one record per CDR3 protein. This sample has about 55,000 distinct CDR3 sequences, with around 20% found just once. No antigen is known for these receptors. The sample in question was CD8+ T cells from cultured PBMCs, obtained from culture after CMV antigen stimulation. Receptors originate from a human donor in good health (CMV status not recorded). Some clones in this sample may be carry-over from other donors' samples.

The chain links TRBV27 to TRBJ1-5; D may be TRBD1 (5 bases). This CDR3 region has 15 residues. Trimming removed 6 bases at V and 4 bases at J, with 16 bases between. The germline gives CDR1 MNHEY, CDR2 SMNVEV (reference sequence). CDR3 loop: CASRPQVGANQPQHF. CDR3 coding DNA: TGTGCCAGCAGACCGCAGGTAGGGGCAAATCAGCCCCAGCATTTT.

This clonotype was counted only a few times. This chain links TRBV5-6 with TRBJ1-1; D not resolved. With 1 base removed from V and 1 base from J, the gap between germline ends came to 11 bases. Germline V gives CDR1 SGHDT, CDR2 YYEEEE. The CDR3 has 15 residues. CDR3 region: CASSLIGPKNTEAFF. The CDR3 nucleotides are TGTGCCAGCAGCTTGATCGGACCGAAGAACACTGAAGCTTTCTTT.

For this clonotype: Given a much more abundant clone one base away, this may be a read error. This sequence joins TRBV12-3 or TRBV12-4 and TRBJ1-1; D is unresolved. The CDR3 has 12 residues. The CDR3 DNA follows: TGTGCCTGCAGTTGGACGAACACTGAAGCTTTCTTT. The encoded protein is CACSWTNTEAFF.

The chain has TRBV12-3 or TRBV12-4 and TRBJ2-5, with 11 positions matching TRBD1. J lost 4 bases, V lost 5 bases, and 6 bases had no gene match. The CDR3 runs to 15 residues. Written as DNA, the CDR3 is TGTGCCAGCAGTCCTGGACAGGGGGCGGGAGAGACCCAGTACTTC. This translates into CASSPGQGAGETQYF.

Ten or more counts support this clonotype. V usage is TRBV7-9 and J usage is TRBJ2-5; D unresolved. The CDR3 runs to 10 residues. Trimming cost V 8 bases and J 4 bases, with 5 bases left between them. The germline gives CDR1 SEHNR, CDR2 FQNEAQ (reference sequence). The CDR3 DNA sequence: TGTGCCAGCTCAGGAGAGACCCAGTACTTC. Encoded protein: CASSGETQYF.

This sequence joins TRBV28 and TRBJ2-1; D may be TRBD2 (5 bases). CDR3 length: 16 amino acids. Trimming stripped 4 bases from V and 2 bases from J, with 15 bases between. Germline V lookup: CDR1 MDHEN, CDR2 SYDVKM. The CDR3 nucleotides read TGTGCCAGCAGTTCCCTGGGGAGTATGACCTACAATGAGCAGTTCTTC. Translated, it gives CASSSLGSMTYNEQFF.

This clonotype has just one count. This chain uses TRBV6-2 or TRBV6-3 with TRBJ1-1; D is unresolved. The V and J ends lost 5 bases and 11 bases respectively, with 27 bases between them. This CDR3 has 16 amino acids. Germline V gene lookup returns CDR1 MNHEY and CDR2 SVGEGT. The CDR3: CASSNHLRDLFGRAFF. The CDR3 DNA follows: TGTGCCAGCAGTAATCATCTCCGTGACCTGTTCGGTCGGGCTTTCTTT.

V and J are TRBV12-5 and TRBJ2-4, with D perhaps TRBD1 or TRBD2 (6 bases each). Germline V gene lookup returns CDR1 LGHNT and CDR2 FRNRAP. CDR3 length: 18 residues. Trimming left V 2 bases short and J 0 bases short, with 17 bases between. The DNA of the CDR3 is TGTGCTAGTGGTTTGTTGGCCGGGGGCGAGGTAGCCAAAAACATTCAGTACTTC. Protein product: CASGLLAGGEVAKNIQYF.

The chain uses TRBV5-1 and TRBJ2-7; 7 bases are shared with TRBD2. Germline CDR1 SGHRS, CDR2 YFSETQ. The V and J ends lost 7 bases and 5 bases, in that order; junction bases with no gene match: 9. This CDR3 contains 13 residues. CDR3 in amino acids: CASSWREKNEQYF. Here the CDR3 DNA reads TGCGCCAGCTCGTGGCGGGAGAAGAACGAGCAGTACTTC.

The V and J genes are TRBV28 and TRBJ2-6; D remains ambiguous. The CDR3 runs to 15 residues. Germline V CDR1 and CDR2: MDHEN, SYDVKM. The V end was cut by 5 bases, the J end by 1 base, with 9 bases between. The CDR3 DNA sequence: TGTGCCAGCAGTCCAGGTTTTTCTGGGGCCAACGTCCTGACTTTC. Encoded protein: CASSPGFSGANVLTF.

Only a few counts were recorded for this clonotype. The chain links TRBV12-3 or TRBV12-4 to TRBJ2-7; D is undetermined. V gave up 7 bases and J gave up 2 bases, with 12 bases separating them. The CDR3 is 13 residues long. CDR3: CASTSNNAYEQYF. The CDR3 nucleotides read TGTGCCAGCACGTCAAATAATGCCTACGAGCAGTACTTC.

This chain's CDR3 is CASTPTGLAGGNYNEQFF. CDR3 coding DNA: TGTGCCAGCACCCCCACGGGGCTAGCGGGGGGAAACTACAATGAGCAGTTCTTC. The J gene is TRBJ2-1, the V gene TRBV12-3 or TRBV12-4, with 11 bases fitting TRBD2. After removal of 7 bases from V and 3 bases from J, the junction contained 14 bases not matched to a gene. The CDR3 contains 18 residues.

This clonotype was seen a handful of times. J is TRBJ1-6 and V is TRBV27, with 7 bases lining up with TRBD1. The CDR3 contains 13 residues. Germline CDR1 reads MNHEY; CDR2 reads SMNVEV (reference sequence). V dropped 7 bases and J dropped 7; count of bases not matched to a gene: 4. CDR3 sequence reads: CASKGTVNSPLHF. The CDR3 nucleotides read TGTGCCAGCAAGGGGACAGTCAATTCACCCCTCCACTTT.

This clonotype occurred a few times. This chain joins TRBV28 and TRBJ2-3; the D is unclear. V was cut by 6 bases and J by 4 bases, with 20 bases left in between. In germline, CDR1 is MDHEN, CDR2 SYDVKM. The CDR3 has 16 amino acids. CDR3 nucleotides: TGTGCCAGCAGCCCTTCCCCGAACTCCACATCAGATACGCAGTATTTT. Residues: CASSPSPNSTSDTQYF.

The chain uses TRBV12-3 or TRBV12-4 and TRBJ1-5; unclear D gene. The CDR3 covers 15 residues. Trimming took 6 bases from V and 0 from J, leaving 12 bases between them. CDR3: CASSPREGSNQPQHF. The DNA of the CDR3 is TGTGCCAGCAGCCCGAGGGAGGGTAGCAATCAGCCCCAGCATTTT.

This clonotype was seen just once. The chain carries TRBV6-2 or TRBV6-3 and TRBJ2-3; TRBD2 aligns across 15 bases. The CDR3 is 24 residues long. The V segment lost 0 bases and the J segment 7 bases; nucleotides outside the gene matches: 26. Germline CDR1 is MNHEY and CDR2 is SVGEGT. The CDR3 DNA sequence: TGTGCCAGCAGTTACTCGAAATATCGCGGCAGGACTAGCGGGAGGGCCGTATCGGAGTATACGCAGTATTTT. As protein: CASSYSKYRGRTSGRAVSEYTQYF.

This clonotype was counted a single time. Germline is not matched at one junction end, which may reflect a read error. The rearrangement links TRBV12-5 to TRBJ1-1; D is uncertain. This CDR3 is built from 13 residues. From germline, CDR1 is LGHNT and CDR2 FRNRAP. In DNA form, the CDR3 reads TGTGCAAGTGGGGTCACAGCGAACACTGAAGCTTTCTTT. This encodes CASGVTANTEAFF.

The J gene is TRBJ1-5, the V gene TRBV12-3 or TRBV12-4, with TRBD1 matching over 11 bases. The CDR3 contains 15 residues. Trimming removed 5 bases from V and 6 bases from J; junction bases left unmatched: 6. The DNA for the CDR3 is TGTGCCAGCAGTCGGGACAGGGGGGAAGGTCAGCCCCAGCATTTT. This sequence encodes CASSRDRGEGQPQHF.